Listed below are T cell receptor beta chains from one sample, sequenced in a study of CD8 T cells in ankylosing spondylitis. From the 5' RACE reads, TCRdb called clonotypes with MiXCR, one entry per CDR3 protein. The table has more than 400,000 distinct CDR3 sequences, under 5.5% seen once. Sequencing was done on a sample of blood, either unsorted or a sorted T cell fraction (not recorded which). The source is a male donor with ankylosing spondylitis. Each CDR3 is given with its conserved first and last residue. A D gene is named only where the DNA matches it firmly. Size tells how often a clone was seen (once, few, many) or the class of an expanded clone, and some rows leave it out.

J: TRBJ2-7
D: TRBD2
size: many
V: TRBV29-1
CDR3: CSVGSGGGTYEQYF
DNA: TGCAGCGTGGGTAGCGGGGGGGGGACCTACGAGCAGTACTTC

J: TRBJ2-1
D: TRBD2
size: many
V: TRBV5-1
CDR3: CASRDASGGSYNEQFF
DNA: TGCGCCAGCAGAGACGCTAGCGGGGGCTCCTACAATGAGCAGTTCTTC

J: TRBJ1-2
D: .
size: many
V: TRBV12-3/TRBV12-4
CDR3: CASSFSLTLYGYTF
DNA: TGTGCCAGCAGTTTCTCCCTTACCCTCTATGGCTACACCTTC

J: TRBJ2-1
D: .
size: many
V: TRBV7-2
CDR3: CASSLDSRSYNEQFF
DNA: TGTGCCAGCAGTCTTGACAGCCGCTCCTACAATGAGCAGTTCTTC

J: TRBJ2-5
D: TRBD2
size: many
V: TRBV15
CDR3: CATSPLGLAGETQYF
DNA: TGTGCCACCAGCCCCCTCGGACTAGCAGGAGAGACCCAGTACTTC

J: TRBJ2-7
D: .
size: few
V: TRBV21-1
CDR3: CASSTTPGLRTSGPKDEQYF
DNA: TGTGCCAGCAGCACTACCCCGGGTCTGAGGACTAGCGGGCCCAAGGACGAGCAGTACTTC

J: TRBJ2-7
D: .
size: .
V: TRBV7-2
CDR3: CASSLMSGTAPYEQYF
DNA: TGTGCCAGCAGCTTGATGTCCGGGACCGCACCCTACGAGCAGTACTTC

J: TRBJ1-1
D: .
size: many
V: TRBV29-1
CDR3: CSVEGETEAFF
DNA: TGCAGCGTTGAAGGAGAGACTGAAGCTTTCTTT

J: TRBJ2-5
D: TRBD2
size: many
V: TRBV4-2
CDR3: CASSQDLLGGTRKETQYF
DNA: TGTGCCAGCAGCCAAGATCTCCTCGGCGGGACTAGGAAAGAGACCCAGTACTTC

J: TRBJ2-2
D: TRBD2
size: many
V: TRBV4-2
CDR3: CASSSPGGVPELFF
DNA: TGTGCCAGCAGCTCTCCCGGGGGGGTGCCGGAGCTGTTTTTT

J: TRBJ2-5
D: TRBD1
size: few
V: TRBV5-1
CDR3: CASSSGQIETQYF
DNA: TGCGCCAGCAGCTCGGGACAGATAGAGACCCAGTACTTC

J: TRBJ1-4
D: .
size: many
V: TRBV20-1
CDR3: CSASGTMNEKLFF
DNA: TGCAGTGCTTCCGGGACCATGAATGAAAAACTGTTTTTT

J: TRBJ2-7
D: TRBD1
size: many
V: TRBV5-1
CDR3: CASSLFQGAREQYF
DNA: TGCGCCAGCAGCTTGTTTCAGGGGGCGCGAGAGCAGTACTTC

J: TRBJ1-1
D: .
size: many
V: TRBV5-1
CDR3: CASSAVGQANTEAFF
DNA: TGCGCCAGCAGCGCTGTGGGACAAGCGAACACTGAAGCTTTCTTT

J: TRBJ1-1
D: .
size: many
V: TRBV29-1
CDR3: CSVGVGLGTEAFF
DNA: TGCAGCGTTGGTGTGGGGCTCGGCACTGAAGCTTTCTTT

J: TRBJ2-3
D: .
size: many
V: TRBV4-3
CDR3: CASSQNGGDTQYF
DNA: TGCGCCAGCAGCCAAAATGGGGGGGATACGCAGTATTTT

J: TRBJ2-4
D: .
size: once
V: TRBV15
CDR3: CATSNKYREAKNIQYF
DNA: TGTGCCACCAGCAATAAATACAGGGAAGCCAAAAACATTCAGTACTTC

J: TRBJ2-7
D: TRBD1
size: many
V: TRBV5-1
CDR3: CASSLGTGGSEQYF
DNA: TGCGCCAGCAGCCTCGGGACAGGGGGTAGCGAGCAGTACTTC

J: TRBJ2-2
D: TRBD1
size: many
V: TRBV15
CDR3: CATSSRQGLTGELFF
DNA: TGTGCCACCAGCAGCCGACAGGGGTTAACCGGGGAGCTGTTTTTT

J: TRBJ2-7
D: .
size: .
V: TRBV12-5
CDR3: CASGLSGLRAEQYF
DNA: TGTGCTAGTGGGCTCTCGGGACTTCGGGCCGAGCAGTACTTC

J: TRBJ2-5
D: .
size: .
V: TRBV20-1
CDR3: CSANSERARSETQYF
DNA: TGCAGTGCTAATAGCGAGCGGGCACGATCAGAGACCCAGTACTTC

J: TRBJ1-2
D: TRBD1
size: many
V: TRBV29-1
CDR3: CSSAQGADGYTF
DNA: TGCAGCTCCGCCCAGGGGGCCGATGGCTACACCTTC

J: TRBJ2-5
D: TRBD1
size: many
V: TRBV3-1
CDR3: CASSPRQGETQYF
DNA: TGTGCCAGCAGCCCTCGACAGGGGGAGACCCAGTACTTC

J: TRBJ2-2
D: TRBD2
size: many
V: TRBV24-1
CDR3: CATSDRGTSGLNTGELFF
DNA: TGTGCCACCAGTGACCGCGGGACTAGCGGGTTAAACACCGGGGAGCTGTTTTTT

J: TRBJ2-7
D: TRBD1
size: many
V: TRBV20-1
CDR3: CSARGTGGPSYEQYF
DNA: TGCAGTGCTAGAGGGACAGGGGGACCGTCCTACGAGCAGTACTTC

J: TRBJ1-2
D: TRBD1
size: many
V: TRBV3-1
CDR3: CASSQEWDRGRSGYTF
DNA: TGTGCCAGCAGCCAAGAGTGGGACAGGGGGCGAAGTGGCTACACCTTC

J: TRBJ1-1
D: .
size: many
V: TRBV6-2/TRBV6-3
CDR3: CASSYSAGNTEAFF
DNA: TGTGCCAGCAGTTACTCTGCAGGAAACACTGAAGCTTTCTTT

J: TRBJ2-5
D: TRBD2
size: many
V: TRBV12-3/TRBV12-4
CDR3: CASSFRFRGGGAAETQYF
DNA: TGTGCCAGCAGTTTCAGGTTCCGTGGCGGGGGGGCCGCGGAGACCCAGTACTTC

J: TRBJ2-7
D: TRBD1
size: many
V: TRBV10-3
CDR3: CAISRTGGSSYEQYF
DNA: TGTGCCATCAGCCGGACAGGGGGGAGCTCCTACGAGCAGTACTTC

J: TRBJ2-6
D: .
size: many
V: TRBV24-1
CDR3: CATGDSPVAGANVLTF
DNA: TGTGCCACCGGGGACTCCCCGGTGGCTGGGGCCAACGTCCTGACTTTC

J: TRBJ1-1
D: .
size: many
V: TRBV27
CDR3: CASSSFPTTEQENTEAFF
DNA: TGTGCCAGCAGTTCCTTTCCGACGACAGAGCAGGAGAACACTGAAGCTTTCTTT

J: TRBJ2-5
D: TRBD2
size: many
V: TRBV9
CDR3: CASSVVAGEGQETQYF
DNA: TGTGCCAGCAGCGTAGTAGCGGGAGAGGGACAAGAGACCCAGTACTTC

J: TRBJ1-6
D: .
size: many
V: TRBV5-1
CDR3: CASSLDRQINSPLHF
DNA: TGCGCCAGCAGCTTGGACCGACAGATTAATTCACCCCTCCACTTT

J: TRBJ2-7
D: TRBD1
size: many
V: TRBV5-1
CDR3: CASSTRGQGFHEQYF
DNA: TGCGCCAGCAGCACCCGGGGACAGGGGTTCCACGAGCAGTACTTC

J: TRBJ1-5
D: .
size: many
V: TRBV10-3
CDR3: CAITEGPNQPQHF
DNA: TGTGCCATCACGGAGGGGCCAAATCAGCCCCAGCATTTT

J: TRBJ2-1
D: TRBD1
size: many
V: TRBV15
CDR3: CATSSRTGGPYNEQFF
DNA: TGTGCCACCAGCTCTCGGACAGGGGGCCCCTACAATGAGCAGTTCTTC

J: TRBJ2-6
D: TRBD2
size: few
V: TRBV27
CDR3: CASSLLAGSSMGANVLTF
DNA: TGCGCCAGCAGTTTACTAGCGGGAAGCTCGATGGGGGCCAACGTCCTGACTTTC

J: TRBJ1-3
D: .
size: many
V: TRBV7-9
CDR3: CASSLGDRSGNTIYF
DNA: TGTGCCAGCAGCTTAGGGGACCGCTCTGGAAACACCATATATTTT

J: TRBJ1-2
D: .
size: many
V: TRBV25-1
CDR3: CASSVCRVNSPPNYGYTF
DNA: TGTGCCAGCAGTGTTTGTAGGGTCAACAGTCCCCCTAACTATGGCTACACCTTC

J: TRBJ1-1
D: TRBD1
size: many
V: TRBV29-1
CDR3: CSVGSTGGDEAFF
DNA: TGCAGCGTTGGGTCCACAGGGGGCGATGAAGCTTTCTTT

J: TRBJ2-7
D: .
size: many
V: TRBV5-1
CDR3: CASRTDEQYF
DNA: TGCGCCAGCCGGACAGACGAGCAGTACTTC